This TCR beta chain appears in the sequencing data of a study of blood T cell repertoires in COVID-19 (dated by TCRdb to about 2020). For the study in its entirety: Samples covering the acute and convalescent phases of COVID-19 were provided by collaborators in the United States, Italy and Spain. The material from the prospective study consisted of cDNA or gDNA derived from T cells, B-cell-depleted T cells, or PBMCs. Deeply sampled blood TCRbeta repertoires from subjects exposed to, actively infected with, or recovered from COVID-19 were included in the dataset. A freely available public database, intended as a resource for researchers studying the immune response to SARS-CoV-2, is where the repertoires were released. Samples were obtained from the ongoing ImmuneRACE study (first 160 participants) and from 1,200 or so subjects provided by 6 global collaborators. The sample metadata nearly always contained a de-identified subject ID, COVID-19 status, age in years and sex. HLA class I and class II types, where available, came from metadata supplied by the sample provider rather than from assay-based typing.

Another Seattle source contributed samples from volunteer blood donors who had recovered from COVID-19. Whole blood was collected in K2EDTA tubes by collaborating institutions according to the institutions' own protocols. Collaborator samples were shipped for TCRbeta analysis as frozen whole blood, isolated PBMCs, or DNA extracted from either sample type. Details on this clone: Its antigen is still unknown. Base qualities are missing; no much larger clone stands one base away.

The research as a whole found: The amount of clinical and demographic metadata varied by source and participant and was provided uncurated.

TCRbeta CDR3 regions were amplified from genomic DNA by means of the immunoSEQ Assay, a bias-controlled multiplex PCR. On the authors' methods: Within the assay, amplification of reference gene primers was used to estimate how many nucleated cells each sample contained. Sequence reads were collapsed and filtered to measure the absolute abundance of every unique TCRbeta CDR3 rearrangement. For each sample, productive Simpson clonality was calculated as the square root of Simpson's diversity index across productive rearrangements. Here the immuneACCESS table is served through TCRdb, limited to in-frame sequences with V and J called. Missing clones are a known gap in these copies; in checked studies unresolved V genes cover under half, and the rest lacks a known reason. V and J calls and clone size are copied from that table; D and trimming were computed from the DNA. The sample records 200,000 to 300,000 clones, 80% to 85% of which are singletons. The ten top clones hold about 1.6% of the sample.

Spanning cysteine to phenylalanine, the CDR3 consists of 12 amino acids. Only the CDR3 part of the read is kept: 36 bases, read in frame from the first base. V drops 5 bases and J drops 4 bases, leaving 6 bases in between. The specimen sequenced was peripheral blood. The receptor was derived from a middle-aged woman who had recovered from COVID-19. The chain was built from TRBV12-3 or TRBV12-4 and TRBJ1-5; a confident D gene designation cannot be given. In nucleotides, the sequence is TGTGCCAGCAGTCCAGTTAATCAGCCCCAGCATTTT. This yields the protein CASSPVNQPQHF.